This T cell receptor beta chain was sequenced for a study of blood T cell repertoires in COVID-19. V lost 7 bases, J lost 0 bases, and 14 bases lay in between. Germline loops: CDR1 SGHAT, CDR2 FQNNGV. CDR3 length: 15 residues. In this sample, this clone turned up once. Original methodology: Amplified reference gene primers provided the basis for estimating nucleated cell counts. The data were produced by immunoSEQ multiplex PCR, yet TCRdb's version contains in-frame clones alone and is incomplete. The DNA gave D and trimming, while V, J and clone size come from that table. The sample contains about 180,000 clones, roughly 90% of which appear only once.

Sequenced: peripheral blood. The sequence came from an older man with active or convalescent COVID-19. The chain recombines TRBV11-2 with TRBJ2-3; no firm D call. This CDR3 is CASNPASASTDTQYF. CDR3 coding DNA: TGTGCCAGCAACCCGGCGAGCGCGAGCACAGATACGCAGTATTTT.